The 25 T cell receptor beta chains listed next were all sequenced from one sample in a study of blood T cells in healthy people across ages. Next came a second PCR, run for about 6 to 12 cycles, which used a sample-barcoded 5' primer along with a J-beta primer mix. TCRdb reanalysed the 5' RACE reads using MiXCR and keeps one entry per CDR3 protein. The data show about 1.7 million distinct CDR3 sequences, with 28% seen just once and 7% to 9% held by the top ten. Source material: blood. The receptors originated from a woman between 25 and 40 years old in good health.

This clonotype turned up a few times. CDR3 DNA: TGCGCCAGCAGCTGGGAACAGGGGAGCTACGAGCAGTACTTC. The encoded protein is CASSWEQGSYEQYF. V usage is TRBV5-1 and J usage is TRBJ2-4; 7 nucleotides match TRBD1. The end of the DNA is better explained by TRBJ2-7, so the J call may be wrong. Per the germline V gene, CDR1 is SGHRS and CDR2 is YFSETQ. This CDR3 contains 14 residues.

On this clonotype itself: Given a much more abundant clone one base away, this may be a read error. The chain combines TRBV21-1 with TRBJ2-7; TRBD1 is taken as the D call from the table, unchecked against the DNA. TRBV21-1 is a pseudogene locus. This CDR3 is built from 18 residues. The DNA for the CDR3 is TGTGCCAGCAGCAAAGCGATAACACCAGGGAGGTGGTCCTACGAGCAGTACTTC. The encoded protein is CASSKAITPGRWSYEQYF.

With respect to this clonotype: Compared with germline, one end of the junction differs, possibly owing to a read error. The chain is built from TRBV6-6 and TRBJ1-3; unclear D gene. This CDR3 has 15 residues. The germline V gene encodes CDR1 MNHNY and CDR2 SVGAGI (reference sequence). The CDR3 loop reads CASSYSANSGNTIYF. The CDR3 nucleotides read TGTGCCAGCAGCTACTCGGCCAACTCTGGAAACACCATATATTTT.

This clonotype was observed a handful of times. This chain connects TRBV29-1 to TRBJ1-4; 10 positions match TRBD1. The CDR3 loop spans 14 amino acids. The germline CDR1 and CDR2 sequences are SQVTM and ANQGSEA. Trimming took 4 bases from V and 5 from J; bases not matched to a gene: 4. The CDR3 loop reads CSVGDRGLNEKLFF. CDR3 in DNA: TGCAGCGTTGGAGACAGGGGGCTAAATGAAAAACTGTTTTTT.

The chain has TRBV27 and TRBJ2-7; D is undetermined. The CDR3 length is 14 residues. Deletions cut 3 bases from V and 2 bases from J, with 11 bases between. CDR1 is MNHEY and CDR2 is SMNVEV in the germline V gene (reference sequence). CDR3 DNA: TGTGCCAGCAGTTTTGTCGGAAGACCCTACGAGCAGTACTTC. Amino acid sequence: CASSFVGRPYEQYF.

The J gene is TRBJ2-7, the V gene TRBV5-4, with D possibly being TRBD2 (6 bases). V lost 0 bases and J lost 0, with 10 bases in between. Germline V gives CDR1 SGHNT, CDR2 YYREEE (reference sequence). CDR3 length: 15 amino acids. The CDR3 DNA follows: TGTGCCAGCAGCTTGGTGCGGGGCAGCTCCTACGAGCAGTACTTC. Its translation: CASSLVRGSSYEQYF.

This clonotype turned up a few times. This may be a read error: a much more frequent sequence differs by one nucleotide. V gene TRBV7-2 combines with J gene TRBJ2-1, with a tentative D call TRBD2 (6 bases). The germline V gene has CDR1 SGHTA and CDR2 FQGNSA. The CDR3 is 15 residues long. The CDR3 sequence is CAGSSVAGIYNEQFF. The CDR3 DNA follows: TGTGCCGGCAGCTCCGTTGCGGGAATCTACAATGAGCAGTTCTTC. Combining the CDR3 with reference TRBV7-2 and TRBJ2-1 gives the whole variable domain GAGVSQSPSNKVTEKGKDVELRCDPISGHTALYWYRQSLGQGLEFLIYFQGNSAPDKSGLPSDRFSAERTGGSVSTLTIQRTQQEDSAVYLCAGSSVAGIYNEQFFGPGTRLTVL.

The count of this clonotype is one. This may be a read error, as it is one base from a much larger clone. The CDR3 end shows no conserved phenylalanine or tryptophan, and so a read error is likely. J is TRBJ2-7 and V is TRBV10-1, with TRBD2 as a possible D gene (6 bases). CDR1 and CDR2 (germline): WNHNN, SYGVQD (reference sequence). The CDR3 runs 13 residues. The V and J ends lost 4 bases and 6 bases respectively, with 13 bases between them. The CDR3 region has the DNA TGCGCCAGCAGTGGCGGGACTTTCGGCGAGCAGTACTTA. Its translation: CASSGGTFGEQYL.

This clonotype occurred a few times. The V call is TRBV30, the J call TRBJ1-2, with D unresolved. Looked up from germline, CDR1 is GTSNPN and CDR2 is SVGIG (reference sequence). With 0 bases removed from V and 12 bases from J, the gap between germline ends came to 11 bases. This CDR3 contains 11 residues. The CDR3 DNA reads TGTGCCTGGAGTGTTGGACCCCAGGACACCTTC. It yields the protein CAWSVGPQDTF.

This clonotype has ten or more counts. Here the CDR3 reads CSARDRGYYEQFF. The DNA for the CDR3 is TGCAGCGCCCGGGACAGGGGTTATTATGAGCAGTTCTTC. The chain employs TRBV29-1 and TRBJ2-1, with TRBD1 matching 10 bases. V was pared by 7 bases and J by 8 bases, with 8 bases of the junction left unmatched. The CDR3 length is 13 residues. CDR1 and CDR2 from the germline V gene are SQVTM and ANQGSEA.

This clonotype was counted between two and nine times. V and J are TRBV6-6 and TRBJ2-1; D perhaps matches TRBD2 (6 bases). This CDR3 comprises 14 residues. Germline V gene lookup returns CDR1 MNHNY and CDR2 SVGAGI (reference sequence). V shed 11 bases and J shed 4 bases, with 18 bases lying between them. This CDR3 is CACRKEGPYNEQFF. The CDR3 nucleotides read TGTGCCTGCCGAAAGGAGGGTCCTTACAATGAGCAGTTCTTC.

As to this clonotype: It may be a read error: a sequence one base away is much more abundant. The chain carries TRBV5-1 and TRBJ2-1, with 12 bases that match TRBD2. Germline loops: CDR1 SGHRS, CDR2 YFSETQ. CDR3 length equals 17 residues. CDR3 region: CASSLGWLAGGHNGQFF. CDR3 coding DNA: TGCGCCAGCAGCTTGGGCTGGCTAGCGGGGGGGCACAATGGGCAGTTCTTC.

This clonotype was recorded a few times. The V and J genes are TRBV5-1 and TRBJ2-7; TRBD2 matches 8 bases. J gave up 7 bases and V 0 bases, and 12 bases lay outside the gene matches. This CDR3 comprises 16 residues. The germline V gene encodes CDR1 SGHRS and CDR2 YFSETQ. The CDR3 nucleotides read TGCGCCAGCAGCTTGGCGAGTGGTAGCGGGGAAGGTGAGCAGTACTTC. Protein product: CASSLASGSGEGEQYF.

The genes are TRBV7-2 and TRBJ2-1; 15 bases agree with TRBD2. The germline V gene encodes CDR1 SGHTA and CDR2 FQGNSA. This CDR3 has 15 amino acids. With 4 bases clipped from V and 8 bases from J, the junction kept 3 bases outside the gene matches. The chain's CDR3 is CASSSWTSGGDEQFF. The CDR3 DNA is TGTGCCAGCAGCTCCTGGACTAGCGGGGGGGATGAGCAGTTCTTC.

This clonotype was counted between two and nine times. The CDR3 sequence: CASSLSLAGGDTQYF. The DNA of the CDR3 is TGTGCCAGCAGCTTAAGTCTAGCGGGAGGAGATACGCAGTATTTT. The gene calls are TRBV7-8 and TRBJ2-3; TRBD2 matches at 11 bases. Per the germline V gene, CDR1 is SGHVS and CDR2 is FQNEAQ. V gave up 2 bases and J gave up 5 bases; unmatched junction bases: 3. The CDR3 has 15 amino acids.

This clonotype was seen only once. The CDR3 carries no conserved terminal phenylalanine or tryptophan, so it likely arises from a read error. The chain joins TRBV7-2 to TRBJ2-1; D is ambiguous. Trimming removed 1 base from V and 9 bases from J, with 10 bases in between. CDR1 and CDR2 (germline): SGHTA, FQGNSA. CDR3 length: 13 residues. DNA of the CDR3: TGTGCCAGCAGCTTAGGACTTGGGCGTGAGCAGTTCGTC. Amino acid sequence: CASSLGLGREQFV.

This clonotype appeared a few times. One end of the junction varies from germline; a read error may be responsible. The V gene is TRBV24-1, the J gene TRBJ2-3; TRBD2 matches at 9 bases. Germline values: CDR1 KGHDR, CDR2 SFDVKD. The CDR3 loop spans 14 amino acids. CDR3 amino acids: CTTSERGDTDTQYF. CDR3 bases: TGTACCACCAGTGAGCGGGGGGACACAGATACGCAGTATTTT.

The rearrangement uses TRBV2 and TRBJ2-4; D perhaps matches TRBD1 (5 bases). Judging by the DNA end, TRBJ2-7 fits better; the J call may be wrong. The CDR3 contains 14 residues. Germline CDR1 and CDR2: SNHLY and FYNNEI. This CDR3 reads CASEKGAASGEQYF. The CDR3 DNA is TGTGCCAGCGAAAAAGGGGCAGCCTCGGGCGAGCAGTACTTC.

This clonotype was found a few times. The chain has TRBV7-2 and TRBJ2-3; 8 bases are shared with TRBD2. The CDR3 length is 16 residues. Germline CDR1 reads SGHTA; CDR2 reads FQGNSA. J was trimmed by 2 bases and V by 6 bases; bases with no gene match: 10. The CDR3 nucleotides read TGTGCCAGCAGAGCCCCAGCGGGAGTTGTCACAGATACGCAGTATTTT. It codes for CASRAPAGVVTDTQYF.

In its sample, this clonotype was seen many times. The chain uses TRBV20-1 and TRBJ2-7, with TRBD2 matching over 8 bases. V lost 5 bases and J lost 6; bases outside the gene matches: 9. This CDR3 has 13 residues. The germline CDR1 and CDR2 sequences are DFQATT and SNEGSKA (reference sequence). In DNA form, the CDR3 reads TGCAGTGCTGGCGGGACTAGTATCCGCGAGCAGTACTTC. Amino acid sequence: CSAGGTSIREQYF.

With respect to this clonotype: Just one base apart from a much larger clone, this may be a read error. This chain links TRBV6-5 with TRBJ2-5; 9 bases fit TRBD1. The germline V gene has CDR1 MNHEY and CDR2 SVGAGI. The V gene end was trimmed by 5 bases and the J gene end by 0 bases; junction bases not matched to a gene: 7. This CDR3 is 16 amino acids long. CDR3 bases: TGTGCCAGCAGTCACCAAAGGACAGGGGACCAAGAGACCCAGTACTTC. Translation gives CASSHQRTGDQETQYF.

The rearrangement links TRBV9 to TRBJ2-7; 10 bases agree with TRBD1. The CDR3 runs 17 residues. CDR1 SGDLS and CDR2 YYNGEE come from the germline V gene. Trimming took 4 bases from V and 1 from J; bases not matched to a gene: 11. CDR3 in DNA: TGTGCCAGCAGCCCCTCTAACCGGGACAGGGGTTCCTACGAGCAGTACTTC. Protein sequence: CASSPSNRDRGSYEQYF.

This clonotype was detected only a few times. The chain joins TRBV3-1 to TRBJ2-5; D gene ambiguous. Trimming removed 1 base from V and 3 bases from J, with 12 bases in between. This CDR3 has 15 residues. Germline V gene lookup returns CDR1 LGHDT and CDR2 YNNKEL (reference sequence). The CDR3 bases are TGTGCCAGCAGCCAAGGGTGGCCATCGGAAGAGACCCAGTACTTC. Protein product: CASSQGWPSEETQYF.

This clonotype has only a few counts. This sequence joins TRBV7-3 and TRBJ1-1; 8 bases match TRBD1. V lost 10 bases and J lost 3; bases outside the gene matches: 7. The CDR3 sequence is 13 residues long. The V gene's germline CDR1 is SGHTA and CDR2 FQGTGA. The CDR3 loop reads CATGQGSDTEAFF. CDR3 bases: TGTGCCACCGGACAGGGATCGGACACTGAAGCTTTCTTT.

The chain joins TRBV7-2 to TRBJ2-3; D not resolved. The CDR3 extends over 12 amino acids. Germline CDR1 SGHTA, CDR2 FQGNSA. Trimming cost V 5 bases and J 6 bases, with 9 bases left between them. CDR3 loop: CASSTGLDTQYF. The CDR3 nucleotides read TGTGCCAGCAGCACCGGTCTGGATACGCAGTATTTT.